A single sample gave rise to the 15 T cell receptor beta chains below, sequenced in a study of vaccination and CD4 T cells after COVID-19. Cultured CD4+ T cells had their DNA profiled by the Oncomine TCR Beta short-read assay. From the PCR reads, TCRdb called clonotypes with MiXCR, one entry per CDR3 protein. The table has fewer than 20,000 distinct CDR3 sequences, approximately 50% seen once. Described treatment: approximately nine-day PBMC culture with coronavirus spike peptide pools or control peptides (ViraFEST assay). What these receptors recognize is not known. Sequenced here: CD4+ T cells from blood, cultured in vitro, sampled before SARS-CoV-2 vaccination. Receptors were obtained from a human donor who had recovered from COVID-19.

The chain carries TRBV6-5 and TRBJ2-3, with TRBD2 as a possible D gene (7 bases). Germline V gene lookup returns CDR1 MNHEY and CDR2 SVGAGI. This CDR3 is built from 13 residues. Trimming removed 2 bases from V and 6 bases from J, with 9 bases in between. Here the CDR3 reads CASSYGGADTQYF. The CDR3 coding sequence is TGTGCCAGCAGTTACGGGGGGGCCGATACGCAGTATTTT.

In its sample, this clonotype was seen a few times. The chain carries TRBV4-2 and TRBJ1-1; D remains ambiguous. V dropped 0 bases and J dropped 1 base, with 9 bases sitting between them. The CDR3 has 15 residues. Germline V gene data show CDR1 as LGHNA and CDR2 as YNFKEQ. The CDR3 loop is CASSQDHRENTEAFF. DNA for the CDR3: TGTGCCAGCAGCCAAGATCATAGGGAGAACACTGAAGCTTTCTTT.

This clonotype appeared a few times. The chain employs TRBV7-7 and TRBJ1-1; a possible D gene is TRBD1 (5 bases). This CDR3 spans 13 amino acids. Germline V gives CDR1 SSHAT, CDR2 FNYEAQ (reference sequence). Trimming shortened V by 5 bases and J by 10 bases, and 17 bases separated the two germline ends. The CDR3 nucleotides are TGTGCCAGCAGCCCCAGGCCGGGGGGAAGAGCTTTCTTT. Protein product: CASSPRPGGRAFF.

The DNA of the CDR3 is TGTGCCAGCAGCCCGAATATAAGATTCCAAGAGACCCAGTACTTC. Protein sequence: CASSPNIRFQETQYF. The rearrangement uses TRBV7-9 and TRBJ2-5; no definite D call. The V gene's germline CDR1 is SEHNR and CDR2 FQNEAQ (reference sequence). V lost 5 bases and J 1 base, leaving 14 bases between the germline ends. This CDR3 comprises 15 residues.

This chain connects TRBV6-2 or TRBV6-3 to TRBJ2-1; 10 nucleotides align to TRBD1. The CDR3 has 18 amino acids. V trimming: 2 bases; J trimming: 8 bases; junction bases outside the gene matches: 15. Germline V gene data show CDR1 as MNHEY and CDR2 as SVGEGT. This CDR3 is CASSYGMLRDRGRDEQFF. The DNA of the CDR3 is TGTGCCAGCAGTTACGGAATGCTCAGGGACAGGGGTAGAGATGAGCAGTTCTTC.

The chain carries TRBV12-3 or TRBV12-4 and TRBJ2-7, with D hard to call. The CDR3 runs 13 residues. The germline V and J ends were trimmed by 2 bases and 9 bases, with 14 bases remaining between them. CDR3 in amino acids: CASSLRALTRQYF. The CDR3 region has the DNA TGTGCCAGCAGTTTACGGGCCCTCACCCGGCAGTACTTC.

The V and J genes are TRBV6-2 or TRBV6-3 and TRBJ2-7; weak D call: TRBD2 (5 bases). Trimming removed 0 bases from V and 4 bases from J, with 10 bases in between. Germline CDR1 is MNHEY and CDR2 is SVGEGT. CDR3 size: 14 residues. CDR3 in amino acids: CASSYSPGLYEQYF. The CDR3 DNA reads TGTGCCAGCAGTTACTCGCCAGGACTTTACGAGCAGTACTTC.

The chain links TRBV11-3 to TRBJ2-1; 12 positions match TRBD2. Germline V lookup: CDR1 SGHNT, CDR2 YENEEA. CDR3 length equals 15 residues. The J segment lost 4 bases and the V segment lost 5 bases, leaving 3 bases of the junction unmatched. CDR3 coding DNA: TGTGCCAGCAGCCCCGGGACTAGCGGGTACAATGAGCAGTTCTTC. Residues: CASSPGTSGYNEQFF.

This clonotype was seen only a few times. The chain has TRBV11-1 and TRBJ1-1, with TRBD1 matching over 8 bases. This CDR3 is 14 amino acids long. The junction had 10 bases not matched to a gene; V was cut back by 5 bases and J by 8 bases. Germline V gene sequence: CDR1 SGHAT, CDR2 FQDESV (reference sequence). CDR3 DNA sequence: TGTGCCAGCAGCCGGACAGGGAACTCGAGGGAAGCTTTCTTT. Encoded protein: CASSRTGNSREAFF.

This chain joins TRBV28 and TRBJ2-7, with 7 bases that match TRBD2. CDR1 is MDHEN, CDR2 SYDVKM, per germline. Trimming cost V 5 bases and J 1 base; bases outside gene matches: 11. This CDR3 is built from 16 residues. CDR3 residues: CASSPPPGGKSYEQYF. CDR3 bases: TGTGCCAGCAGTCCCCCCCCCGGGGGGAAGTCCTACGAGCAGTACTTC.

This clonotype occurred a few times. CDR3: CASSLEGRPPQETQYF. Here the CDR3 DNA reads TGTGCCAGCAGCTTAGAGGGCCGGCCTCCCCAAGAGACCCAGTACTTC. V is TRBV11-2 and J is TRBJ2-5; no firm D call. This CDR3 comprises 16 residues. Trimming stripped 0 bases from V and 1 base from J, with 12 bases between. Germline V gene sequence: CDR1 SGHAT, CDR2 FQNNGV.

This clonotype was counted a few times. The V and J genes are TRBV20-1 and TRBJ1-2; 9 nucleotides agree with TRBD1. The germline V gene has CDR1 DFQATT and CDR2 SNEGSKA (reference sequence). There are 11 residues in the CDR3. V lost 5 bases and J lost 7; bases outside the gene matches: 2. CDR3 in amino acids: CSAGTGSGYTF. DNA for the CDR3: TGCAGTGCTGGGACAGGGTCTGGCTACACCTTC.

The chain has TRBV5-4 and TRBJ2-3; TRBD2 matches 14 bases. The CDR3 covers 15 residues. The junction had 5 bases not matched to a gene; V was cut back by 4 bases and J by 7 bases. From germline, CDR1 is SGHNT and CDR2 YYREEE (reference sequence). This CDR3 is CASSPTSGGANTQYF. CDR3 nucleotide sequence: TGTGCCAGCAGCCCGACTAGCGGGGGGGCGAATACGCAGTATTTT.

This clonotype was found a few times. This rearrangement joins TRBV20-1 to TRBJ2-3; 10 bases are shared with TRBD2. CDR1 is DFQATT and CDR2 is SNEGSKA in the germline V gene (reference sequence). The length of the CDR3 is 14 residues. With 7 bases clipped from V and 1 base from J, the junction kept 5 bases outside the gene matches. CDR3 in amino acids: CSVRGTSGTDTQYF. The CDR3 DNA reads as TGCAGTGTAAGAGGGACTAGCGGCACAGATACGCAGTATTTT.

The chain recombines TRBV27 with TRBJ2-3; TRBD2 aligns across 10 bases. The length of the CDR3 is 15 residues. Per the germline V gene, CDR1 is MNHEY and CDR2 is SMNVEV (reference sequence). The V segment lost 3 bases and the J segment 4 bases; nucleotides outside the gene matches: 4. CDR3 amino acids: CASSLLAGVSDTQYF. As DNA, the CDR3 is TGTGCCAGCAGTTTGCTAGCGGGAGTGTCAGATACGCAGTATTTT.